The clone carrying this T cell receptor (beta chain) was detected many times. Antigen: not known. The data are from a study of T cell repertoires in cytomegalovirus infection. About the study: Signatures in public TCR beta sequences pointed to both CMV infection and matching HLA type.

Whole-study findings and limits: Carriage of CMV together with the relevant HLA was identifiable through cumulative public TCR beta family frequency. HLA-C-restricted CMV-specific TCR beta clonotypes prevailed in the ex vivo response.

The CDR3 is made up of 17 amino acids. TCRdb itself ran the reads through MiXCR, one entry per CDR3 protein. Of a few hundred thousand distinct CDR3 sequences in the sample, about 17% were seen once. Sequenced material: PBMCs. The chain employs TRBV7-5 and TRBJ2-6; the table calls TRBD1, which could not be checked here. TRBV7-5 has pseudogene status. This clonotype originated in a human donor in good health (CMV status not recorded). Some clones in this sample may be carry-over from other donors' samples. CDR3 nucleotide sequence: TGTATCAGTCAGGGGCTTGTTCCCCGCCCTAGGGCCAACGTCCTGACTTTC. Translating it yields CISQGLVPRPRANVLTF.